The TCR beta chain under discussion was sequenced for a study of cytomegalovirus exposure and HLA in healthy donors. Study-wide findings and caveats: In a later analysis, at a false discovery rate of 0.05, approximately 15,000 TCR beta sequences matched HLA alleles. Researchers reported in a later analysis that a missense DCLRE1C variant was tied to TCR beta V- and J-gene trimming. Other equally common chains were less clonally expanded than HLA-associated TCR beta chains, a later analysis showed.

CDR1 is KGHSH, CDR2 LQKENI, per germline. Trimming stripped 2 bases from V and 8 bases from J, with 7 bases between. The CDR3 spans 13 residues. In nominal health when sampled, donors likely had unrecorded immune exposures nonetheless. The study ran its PCR with 60 Vbeta and 13 Jbeta primers. Some clones are missing from TCRdb's copy, which holds only in-frame ones; the method was immunoSEQ multiplex PCR. The sample yields about 230,000 clones, around 80% seen once. This clone was observed at least ten times. Its antigen is as yet unknown. This sample also contains other DNA sequences that code for the same CDR3.

The chain carries TRBV18 and TRBJ1-6; weak D call: TRBD1 (5 bases). This TCR derives from a woman in her 40s in good health and CMV-seronegative. Sequencing used PBMCs. CDR3 in amino acids: CASSPGGDSPLHF. CDR3 nucleotides: TGTGCCAGCTCACCAGGGGGGGATTCACCCCTCCACTTT.